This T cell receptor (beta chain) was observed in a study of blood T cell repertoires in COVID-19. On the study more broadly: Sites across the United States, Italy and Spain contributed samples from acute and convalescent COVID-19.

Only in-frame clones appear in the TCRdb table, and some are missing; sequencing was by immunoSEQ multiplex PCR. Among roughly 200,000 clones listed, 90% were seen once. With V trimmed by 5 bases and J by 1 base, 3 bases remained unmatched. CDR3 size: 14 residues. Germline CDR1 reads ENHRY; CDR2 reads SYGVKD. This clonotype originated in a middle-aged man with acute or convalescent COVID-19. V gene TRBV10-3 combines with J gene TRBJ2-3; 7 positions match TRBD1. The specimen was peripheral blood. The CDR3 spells CAISRQGGTDTQYF. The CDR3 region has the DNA TGTGCCATCAGTCGCCAGGGGGGCACAGATACGCAGTATTTT.